This T cell receptor beta chain comes out of a study of shared T cell receptors in the human thymus. Using immunoSEQ multiplex PCR, the repertoire was profiled, and TCRdb retains in-frame clones only, with some absent. The profile shows some 700,000 clones, around 85% of them singletons. Germline V gene lookup returns CDR1 SGHDN and CDR2 FVKESK. The CDR3 runs to 16 residues. Trimming removed 5 bases from V and 1 base from J, with 12 bases in between. In addition, the sample was reused for a study of human thymus T cells.

Sequencing was done on a sample of thymocytes. This chain links TRBV14 with TRBJ1-6; TRBD1 is a possible D gene (6 bases). The receptor was isolated from a girl in the first two years of life with a congenital heart defect. This chain's CDR3 is CASSYPGESYNSPLHF. The DNA for the CDR3 is TGTGCCAGCAGCTACCCAGGGGAGTCCTATAATTCACCCCTCCACTTT.